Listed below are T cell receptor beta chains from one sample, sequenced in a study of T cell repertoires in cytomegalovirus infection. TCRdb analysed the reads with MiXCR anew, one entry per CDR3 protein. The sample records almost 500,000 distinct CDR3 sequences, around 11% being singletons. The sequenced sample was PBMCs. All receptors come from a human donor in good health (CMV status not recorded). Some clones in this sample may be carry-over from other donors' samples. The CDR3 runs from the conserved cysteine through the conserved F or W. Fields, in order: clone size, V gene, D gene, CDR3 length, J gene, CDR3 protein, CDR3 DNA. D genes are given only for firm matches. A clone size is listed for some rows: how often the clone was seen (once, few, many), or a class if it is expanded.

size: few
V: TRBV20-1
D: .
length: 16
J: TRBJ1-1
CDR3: CSARTPWRGGSTEAFF
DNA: TGCAGTGCTAGGACGCCCTGGCGCGGCGGAAGCACTGAAGCTTTCTTT

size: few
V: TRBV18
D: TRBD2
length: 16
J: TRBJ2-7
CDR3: CASSPPKAGREYEQYF
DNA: TGTGCCAGCTCACCACCGAAGGCGGGGAGGGAATACGAGCAGTACTTC

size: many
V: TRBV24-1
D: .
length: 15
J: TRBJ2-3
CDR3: CATSEPSTGRYTQYF
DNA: TGTGCCACCAGTGAGCCCTCTACAGGAAGGTATACGCAGTATTTT

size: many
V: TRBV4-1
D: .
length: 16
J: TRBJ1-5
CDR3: CASSQGVDRGNQPQHF
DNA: TGCGCCAGCAGCCAAGGCGTGGACCGGGGCAATCAGCCCCAGCATTTT

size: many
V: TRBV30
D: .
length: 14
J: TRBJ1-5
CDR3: CAWSVGQGNQPQHF
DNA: TGTGCCTGGAGTGTAGGGCAGGGCAATCAGCCCCAGCATTTT

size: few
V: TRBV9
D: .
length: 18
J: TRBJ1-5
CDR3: CASSVRVQQERSNQPQHF
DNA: TGTGCCAGCAGCGTGAGGGTTCAGCAGGAACGTAGCAATCAGCCCCAGCATTTT

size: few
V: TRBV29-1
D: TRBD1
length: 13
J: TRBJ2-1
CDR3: CSAPTGPYNEQFF
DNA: TGCAGCGCGCCGACAGGGCCTTACAATGAGCAGTTCTTC

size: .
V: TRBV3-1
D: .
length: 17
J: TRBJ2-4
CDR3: CASSQVGGRDSLNIQYF
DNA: TGTGCCAGCAGCCAAGTAGGAGGGCGGGACAGTCTAAACATTCAGTACTTC

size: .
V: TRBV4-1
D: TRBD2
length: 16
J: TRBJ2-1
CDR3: CASSQPSSGRAGEQFF
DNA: TGCGCCAGCAGCCAACCCTCTAGCGGGAGGGCCGGTGAGCAGTTCTTC

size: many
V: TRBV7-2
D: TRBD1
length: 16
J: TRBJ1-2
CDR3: CASSSPRTGDNYGYTF
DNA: TGTGCCAGCAGCTCTCCCCGGACAGGAGATAACTATGGCTACACCTTC

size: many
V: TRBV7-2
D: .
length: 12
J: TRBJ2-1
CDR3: CASTARNNEQFF
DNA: TGTGCCAGCACGGCGCGGAACAATGAGCAGTTCTTC

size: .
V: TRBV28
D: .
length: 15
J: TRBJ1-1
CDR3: CASSLPGRVGTEAFF
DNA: TGTGCCAGCAGTTTACCAGGCAGGGTCGGCACTGAAGCTTTCTTT

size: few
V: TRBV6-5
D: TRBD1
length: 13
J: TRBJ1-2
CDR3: CASSLDRERGYTF
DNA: TGTGCCAGCAGCCTGGACAGGGAACGTGGCTACACCTTC

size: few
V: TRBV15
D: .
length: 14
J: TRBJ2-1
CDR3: CATSRERGHNEQFF
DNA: TGTGCCACCAGCAGAGAGAGGGGACACAATGAGCAGTTCTTC

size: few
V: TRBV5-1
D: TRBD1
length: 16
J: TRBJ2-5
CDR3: CASSKMTGGNQETQYF
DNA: TGCGCCAGCAGCAAGATGACAGGGGGGAACCAAGAGACCCAGTACTTC

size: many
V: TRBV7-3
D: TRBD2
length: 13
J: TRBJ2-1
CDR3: CASSLIAGGEQFF
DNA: TGTGCCAGCAGCTTAATAGCGGGGGGTGAGCAGTTCTTC

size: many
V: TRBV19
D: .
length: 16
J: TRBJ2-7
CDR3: CASSIDWTTSLYEQYF
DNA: TGTGCCAGTAGTATAGATTGGACAACAAGCCTCTACGAGCAGTACTTC

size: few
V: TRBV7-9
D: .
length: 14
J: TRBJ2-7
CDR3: CASSPGASTYEQYF
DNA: TGTGCCAGCAGCCCCGGTGCGAGCACCTACGAGCAGTACTTC

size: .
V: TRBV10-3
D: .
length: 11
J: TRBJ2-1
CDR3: CAISESGPRFF
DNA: TGTGCCATCAGTGAGTCGGGCCCCAGGTTCTTC

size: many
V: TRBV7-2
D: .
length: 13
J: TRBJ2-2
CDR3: CASSWRGTGELFF
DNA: TGTGCCAGCAGCTGGAGGGGCACCGGGGAGCTGTTTTTT

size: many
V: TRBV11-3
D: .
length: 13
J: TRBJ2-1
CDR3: CASSLRGRNEQFF
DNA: TGTGCCAGCAGCTTGAGGGGGAGGAATGAGCAGTTCTTC

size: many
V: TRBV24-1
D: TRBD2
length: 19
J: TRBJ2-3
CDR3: CATSDLSPGLGSSTDTQYF
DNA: TGTGCCACCAGTGATTTATCACCGGGACTAGGATCTAGCACAGATACGCAGTATTTT

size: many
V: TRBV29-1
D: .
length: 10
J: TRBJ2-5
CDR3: CSVDQGFQYF
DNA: TGCAGCGTAGACCAGGGGTTCCAGTACTTC

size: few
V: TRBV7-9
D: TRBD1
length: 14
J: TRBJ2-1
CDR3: CASSRGQGSDEQFF
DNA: TGTGCCAGCAGCCGGGGACAGGGTAGCGATGAGCAGTTCTTC

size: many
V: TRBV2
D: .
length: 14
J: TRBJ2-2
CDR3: CASNQLPTLGELFF
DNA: TGTGCCAGTAACCAATTACCAACTTTGGGGGAGCTGTTTTTT

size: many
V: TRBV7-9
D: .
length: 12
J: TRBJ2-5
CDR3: CASRGVQETQYF
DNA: TGTGCCAGCCGCGGTGTGCAAGAGACCCAGTACTTC

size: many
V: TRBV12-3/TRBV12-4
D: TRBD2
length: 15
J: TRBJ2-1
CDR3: CASSILAGGTNEQFF
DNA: TGTGCCAGCAGTATACTAGCGGGAGGGACTAATGAGCAGTTCTTC

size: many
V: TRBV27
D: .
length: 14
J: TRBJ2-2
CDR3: CASSGHENTGELFF
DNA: TGTGCCAGCAGTGGACACGAGAACACCGGGGAGCTGTTTTTT

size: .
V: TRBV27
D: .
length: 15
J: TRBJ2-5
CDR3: CASSFLRVSEETQYF
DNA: TGTGCCAGCAGTTTCCTAAGGGTCAGCGAAGAGACCCAGTACTTC

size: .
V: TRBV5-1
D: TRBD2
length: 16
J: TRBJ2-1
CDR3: CASSSEGGTSIDEQFF
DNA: TGCGCCAGCAGCTCCGAAGGGGGGACTAGCATCGATGAGCAGTTCTTC

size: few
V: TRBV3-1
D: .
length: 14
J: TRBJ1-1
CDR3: CASSPTNSNTEAFF
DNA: TGTGCCAGCAGCCCGACCAATTCGAACACTGAAGCTTTCTTT

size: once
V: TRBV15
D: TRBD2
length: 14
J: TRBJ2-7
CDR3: CATSAEGGPYEQYF
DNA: TGTGCCACCAGTGCGGAGGGAGGGCCTTACGAGCAGTACTTC

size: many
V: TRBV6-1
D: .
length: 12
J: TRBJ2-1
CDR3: CAGASGADEQFF
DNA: TGTGCCGGGGCGAGTGGGGCTGATGAGCAGTTCTTC

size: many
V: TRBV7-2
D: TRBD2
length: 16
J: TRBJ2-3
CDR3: CASSLLAGGPGDTQYF
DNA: TGTGCCAGCAGCTTGCTAGCGGGAGGGCCTGGAGATACGCAGTATTTT

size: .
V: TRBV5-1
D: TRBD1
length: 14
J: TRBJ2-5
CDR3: CASSSGQDEETQYF
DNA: TGCGCCAGCAGCTCAGGACAGGATGAAGAGACCCAGTACTTC

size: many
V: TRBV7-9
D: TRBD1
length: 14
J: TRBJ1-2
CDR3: CASSRDRINYGYTF
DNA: TGTGCCAGCAGTAGGGACAGGATTAACTATGGCTACACCTTC

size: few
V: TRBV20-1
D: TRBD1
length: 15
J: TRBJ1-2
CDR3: CSARSGRGLSYGYTF
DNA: TGCAGTGCCCGCTCAGGCAGGGGGCTTAGCTATGGCTACACCTTC

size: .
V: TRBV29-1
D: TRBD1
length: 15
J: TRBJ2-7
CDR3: CSVEGRQGLSYEQYF
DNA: TGCAGCGTTGAAGGCCGACAGGGTCTCTCCTACGAGCAGTACTTC

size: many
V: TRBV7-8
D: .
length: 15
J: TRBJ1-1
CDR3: CASSFNPGADTEAFF
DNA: TGTGCCAGCAGCTTCAACCCCGGGGCGGACACTGAAGCTTTCTTT

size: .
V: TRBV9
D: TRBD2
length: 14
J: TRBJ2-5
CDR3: CASNPGLEWETQYF
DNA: TGTGCCAGCAACCCGGGACTAGAATGGGAGACCCAGTACTTC

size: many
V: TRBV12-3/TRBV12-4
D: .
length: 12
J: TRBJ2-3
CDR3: CASSLATDTQYF
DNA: TGTGCCAGCAGCTTAGCGACAGATACGCAGTATTTT

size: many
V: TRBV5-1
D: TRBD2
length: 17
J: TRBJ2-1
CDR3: CASSPSLSSGGYNEQFF
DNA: TGCGCCAGCAGCCCCTCCCTGTCTAGCGGGGGATACAATGAGCAGTTCTTC

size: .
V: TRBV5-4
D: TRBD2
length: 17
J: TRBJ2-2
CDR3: CASSLWERGGRDGELFF
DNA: TGTGCCAGCAGCTTGTGGGAGCGGGGGGGCCGAGACGGGGAGCTGTTTTTT

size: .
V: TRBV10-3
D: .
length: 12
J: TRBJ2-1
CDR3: CAIMRSNNEQFF
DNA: TGTGCCATCATGCGGTCGAACAATGAGCAGTTCTTC

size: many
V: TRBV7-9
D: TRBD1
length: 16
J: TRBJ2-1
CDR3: CASSSPGQGIFGEQFF
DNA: TGTGCCAGCAGCTCTCCGGGACAGGGTATTTTCGGTGAGCAGTTCTTC

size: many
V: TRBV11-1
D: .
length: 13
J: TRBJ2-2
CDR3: CASSVDSTGELFF
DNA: TGTGCCAGCAGCGTCGACAGTACCGGGGAGCTGTTTTTT

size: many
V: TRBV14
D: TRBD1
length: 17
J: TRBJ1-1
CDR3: CASSQNPGQRPRTEAFF
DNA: TGTGCCAGCAGCCAAAATCCGGGACAGCGACCTCGAACTGAAGCTTTCTTT

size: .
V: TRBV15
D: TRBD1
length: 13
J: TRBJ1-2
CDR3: CATSRDRFRGYTF
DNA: TGTGCCACCAGCAGAGATCGGTTCAGGGGGTACACCTTC

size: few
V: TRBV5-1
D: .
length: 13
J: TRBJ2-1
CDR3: CASSSWRVDEQFF
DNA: TGCGCCAGCAGCTCGTGGCGGGTGGATGAGCAGTTCTTC

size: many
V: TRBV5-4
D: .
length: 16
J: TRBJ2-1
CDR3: CASSFDPRSSYNEQFF
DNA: TGTGCCAGCAGTTTCGACCCTAGAAGCTCCTACAATGAGCAGTTCTTC

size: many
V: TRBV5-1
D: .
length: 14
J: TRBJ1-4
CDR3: CASSLELTNEKLFF
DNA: TGCGCCAGCAGCTTGGAACTAACTAATGAAAAACTGTTTTTT

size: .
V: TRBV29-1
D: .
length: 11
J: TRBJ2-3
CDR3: CSVLRGEREYF
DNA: TGCAGCGTTTTGAGGGGGGAGCGAGAGTATTTT

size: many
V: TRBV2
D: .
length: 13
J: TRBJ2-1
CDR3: CASSETNYNEQFF
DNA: TGTGCCAGCAGCGAGACCAACTACAATGAGCAGTTCTTC

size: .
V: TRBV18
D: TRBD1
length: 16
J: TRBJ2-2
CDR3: CASSLGQPRNTGELFF
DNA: TGTGCCAGCTCATTGGGACAGCCGAGGAACACCGGGGAGCTGTTTTTT

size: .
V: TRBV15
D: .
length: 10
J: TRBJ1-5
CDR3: CATSPQPQHF
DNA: TGTGCCACCAGCCCCCAGCCCCAGCATTTT